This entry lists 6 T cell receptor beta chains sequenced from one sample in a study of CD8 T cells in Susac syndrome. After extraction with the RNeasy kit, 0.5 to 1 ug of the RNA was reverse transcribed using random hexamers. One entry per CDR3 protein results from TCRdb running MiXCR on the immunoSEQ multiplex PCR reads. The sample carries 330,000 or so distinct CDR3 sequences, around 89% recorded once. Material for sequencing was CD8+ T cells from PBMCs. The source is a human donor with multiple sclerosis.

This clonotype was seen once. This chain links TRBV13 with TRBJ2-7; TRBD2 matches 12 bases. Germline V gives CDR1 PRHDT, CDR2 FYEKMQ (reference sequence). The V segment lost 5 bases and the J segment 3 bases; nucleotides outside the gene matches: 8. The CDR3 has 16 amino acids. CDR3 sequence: CASSRLLAGGHYEQYF. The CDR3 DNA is TGTGCCAGCAGCCGCTTACTAGCGGGAGGTCACTACGAGCAGTACTTC.

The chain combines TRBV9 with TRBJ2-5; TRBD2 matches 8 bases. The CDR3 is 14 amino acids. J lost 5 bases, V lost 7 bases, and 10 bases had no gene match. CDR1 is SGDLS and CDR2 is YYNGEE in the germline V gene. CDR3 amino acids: CASAEAGAGETQYF. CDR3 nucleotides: TGTGCCAGCGCCGAAGCGGGGGCCGGGGAGACCCAGTACTTC.

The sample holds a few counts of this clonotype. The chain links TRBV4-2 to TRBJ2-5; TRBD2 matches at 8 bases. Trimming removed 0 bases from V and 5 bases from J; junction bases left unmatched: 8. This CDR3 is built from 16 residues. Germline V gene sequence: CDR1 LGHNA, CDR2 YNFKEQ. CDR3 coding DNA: TGTGCCAGCAGCCAAGAGGCAGCGGGGGCTGGGGAGACCCAGTACTTC. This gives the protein CASSQEAAGAGETQYF.

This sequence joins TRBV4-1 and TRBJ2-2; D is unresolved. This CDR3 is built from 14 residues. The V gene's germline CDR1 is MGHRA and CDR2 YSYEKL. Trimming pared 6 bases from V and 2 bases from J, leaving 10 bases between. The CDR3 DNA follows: TGCGCCAGCAGGCAGGACCTAAACACCGGGGAGCTGTTTTTT. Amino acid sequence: CASRQDLNTGELFF.

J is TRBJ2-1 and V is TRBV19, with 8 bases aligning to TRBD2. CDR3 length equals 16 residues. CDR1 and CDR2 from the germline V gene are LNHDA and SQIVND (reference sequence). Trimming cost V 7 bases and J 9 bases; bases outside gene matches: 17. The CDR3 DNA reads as TGTGCCAGTATCCGAGAGGGAACTAGCGGTAGCGGTGAGCAGTTCTTC. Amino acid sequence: CASIREGTSGSGEQFF.

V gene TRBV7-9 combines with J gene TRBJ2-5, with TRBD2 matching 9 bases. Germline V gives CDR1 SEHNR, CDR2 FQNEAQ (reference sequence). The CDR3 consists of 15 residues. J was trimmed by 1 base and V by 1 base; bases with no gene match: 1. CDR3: CASSLGTSVQETQYF. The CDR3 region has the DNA TGTGCCAGCAGCTTAGGGACTAGCGTCCAAGAGACCCAGTACTTC. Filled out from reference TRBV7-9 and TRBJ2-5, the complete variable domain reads DTGVSQNPRHKITKRGQNVTFRCDPISEHNRLYWYRQTLGQGPEFLTYFQNEAQLEKSRLLSDRFSAERPKGSFSTLEIQRTEQGDSAMYLCASSLGTSVQETQYFGPGTRLLVL.